Listed below are T cell receptor beta chains from one sample, sequenced in a study of T cells after yellow fever vaccination. TCRdb itself ran the 5' RACE reads through MiXCR, one entry per CDR3 protein. The table has around 110,000 distinct CDR3 sequences, 7% to 8.5% seen once. The sample was CD8+ T cells sorted from PBMCs, taken 45 days after the yellow fever booster vaccination. Receptor source: a man aged 25-45 years who received the YFV17D yellow fever vaccine. Both conserved end residues are trimmed from each CDR3.

J gene,V gene,CDR3 protein
TRBJ1-2,TRBV20-1,SAKVVYGYT
TRBJ2-2,TRBV4-1,ASSQGLAGGTGELF
TRBJ1-4,TRBV7-9,ASSYASTNEKLF
TRBJ2-5,TRBV7-2,ASSLASGSEETQY
TRBJ2-1,TRBV12-3/TRBV12-4,ASSLIREYSNEQF
TRBJ2-1,TRBV12-3/TRBV12-4,ASSLSALADNEQF
TRBJ2-3,TRBV4-3,ASSTRTGGSTDTQY
TRBJ2-1,TRBV5-1,ASSGGTSGSIDEQF
TRBJ1-1,TRBV20-1,SARDLKATEAF
TRBJ2-1,TRBV27,ASKLAGGYNEQF
TRBJ2-5,TRBV4-1,ASSQDPGQETQY
TRBJ1-5,TRBV27,ASRPDRGPYSNQPQH
TRBJ2-1,TRBV20-1,SASTSGSWSYNEQF
TRBJ1-1,TRBV12-3/TRBV12-4,ASSLSSNPQAF
TRBJ2-2,TRBV7-6,STEGRPNTVELF
TRBJ2-1,TRBV4-3,ASSQDRDRVGNEQF
TRBJ2-5,TRBV7-6,ASSFGGSSQETQY
TRBJ1-5,TRBV25-1,ASSESSGRGDNQPQH
TRBJ2-1,TRBV5-1,ASREGLAGTEQF
TRBJ2-1,TRBV12-3/TRBV12-4,ASQGGFNEQF
TRBJ1-3,TRBV7-9,ATTTGNTIY
TRBJ2-7,TRBV29-1,SAERETPFYEQY
TRBJ2-3,TRBV12-3/TRBV12-4,ASSFSQSTDTQY
TRBJ2-1,TRBV7-3,ASSQGREGPGNEQF
TRBJ1-1,TRBV11-2,ASNIGALRLNTEAF
TRBJ2-7,TRBV9,ASSAGDYPHEQY
TRBJ2-1,TRBV29-1,SVEGGPAADNEQF
TRBJ1-5,TRBV7-9,ASRQYRAHQPQH
TRBJ2-7,TRBV5-1,ASSLGTSGEQY
TRBJ2-7,TRBV5-5,ASSSGTGGTYEQY
TRBJ2-3,TRBV7-2,ASSPTSGSSDTQY
TRBJ2-3,TRBV30,AWSLSDTQY